This TCR beta chain was obtained from a study of Ad26.COV2.S vaccination and SARS-CoV-2 variants. As for the study in general: Of the COV1001 trial arms, the Ad26.COV2.S arm included the donor. Ad26.COV2.S, an intramuscular injection, was given once or twice 56 days apart.

Specified treatment: roughly 18 received Ad26.COV2.S at low or high dose, single or two shots; a few received placebo; per-sample allocation not given. Sampling was done on day 63 after the first vaccine or placebo injection. The table lists this clone with a few counts. The antigen is undetermined. Study conclusions and caveats: The TCR breadth and depth analyses may have produced an underestimate of total T cell responses.

Measured with immunoSEQ multiplex PCR; TCRdb has only the in-frame clones, and not every one. This sample carries roughly 330,000 clones, around 90% of them seen once, and the ten largest clones take 5% to 6.5%. Germline CDR1 and CDR2: SGHAT and FQNNGV. With V trimmed by 0 bases and J by 5 bases, 0 bases remained unmatched. This CDR3 has 13 amino acids. This TCR came from a person between 18 and 65 years old who received the Ad26.COV2.S COVID-19 vaccine or a placebo. The chain couples TRBV11-2 to TRBJ1-1; 7 bases agree with TRBD1. This sample comprised peripheral blood, obtained in a trial of Ad26.COV2.S vaccine versus placebo. The DNA for the CDR3 is TGTGCCAGCAGCTTAGACAGGGGGACTGAAGCTTTCTTT. Protein sequence: CASSLDRGTEAFF.